This passage covers 30 T cell receptor beta chains from one sample sequenced in a study of blood T cells in healthy people across ages. Through a sample-barcoded 5' primer and a J-beta primer mix, a second PCR was run for about 6 to 11 cycles. MiXCR, applied by TCRdb to the 5' RACE reads, yields one record per CDR3 protein. Altogether 790,000 or so distinct CDR3 sequences are present, about half being singletons, with the ten largest covering less than 20%. What was sequenced was blood. The receptors originated from a man of 80 years or more in good health.

In its sample, this clonotype was seen once. The chain employs TRBV20-1 and TRBJ2-1; no definite D call. V shed 2 bases and J shed 10 bases, with 21 bases lying between them. Germline CDR1 DFQATT, CDR2 SNEGSKA (reference sequence). CDR3 length equals 15 residues. The CDR3 loop is CSARLRKAETYEQFF. The CDR3 region has the DNA TGCAGTGCTAGACTTCGAAAGGCCGAAACCTACGAGCAGTTCTTC.

This clonotype was detected many times. The chain uses TRBV7-3 and TRBJ2-3; D remains ambiguous. CDR1 is SGHTA and CDR2 is FQGTGA in the germline V gene. CDR3 length equals 13 residues. Trimming removed 2 bases at V and 6 bases at J, with 9 bases between. The CDR3 nucleotides read TGTGCCAGCAGCTTATTTAGCTCTGATACGCAGTATTTT. Encoded protein: CASSLFSSDTQYF.

This clonotype was counted a few times. The V call is TRBV4-3, the J call TRBJ2-3; tentative D call: TRBD1 (5 bases). The V and J ends lost 0 bases and 2 bases respectively, with 15 bases between them. Germline V gene data show CDR1 as LGHNA and CDR2 as YSLEER. This CDR3 has 17 amino acids. The CDR3 DNA follows: TGCGCCAGCAGCCAAGAGGTCAGGGCCCTTTCCACAGATACGCAGTATTTT. Protein product: CASSQEVRALSTDTQYF.

This rearrangement joins TRBV3-1 to TRBJ1-6; the match to TRBD1 covers 8 bases. J was trimmed by 8 bases and V by 4 bases; bases with no gene match: 4. Germline-derived CDR1 and CDR2 are LGHDT and YNNKEL (reference sequence). The CDR3 covers 14 residues. The CDR3 protein is CASSPGQADSPLHF. CDR3 in DNA: TGTGCCAGCAGCCCGGGACAGGCGGATTCACCCCTCCACTTT.

This chain joins TRBV4-3 and TRBJ2-1; tentative D call: TRBD2 (5 bases). Germline V gene lookup returns CDR1 LGHNA and CDR2 YSLEER. This CDR3 is 17 amino acids long. The V end lost 4 bases, the J end lost 6 bases, and 22 bases lay between the germline ends. The CDR3 protein is CASSPQGIRGPLNEQFF. CDR3 nucleotide sequence: TGCGCCAGCAGCCCGCAAGGCATACGGGGTCCCCTCAATGAGCAGTTCTTC.

This rearrangement joins TRBV9 to TRBJ2-2, with D unresolved. Per the germline V gene, CDR1 is SGDLS and CDR2 is YYNGEE. V lost 0 bases and J lost 6, with 9 bases in between. The CDR3 has 14 amino acids. CDR3 region: CASSVATTPGELFF. The DNA of the CDR3 is TGTGCCAGCAGCGTAGCTACCACTCCCGGGGAGCTGTTTTTT.

The chain recombines TRBV27 with TRBJ2-5, with D unresolved. CDR1 is MNHEY and CDR2 is SMNVEV in the germline V gene (reference sequence). CDR3 length: 12 residues. The V gene lost 4 bases and the J gene lost 11 bases, with 14 bases spanning the gap. The CDR3 reads CASSSHGREQYF. The CDR3 DNA follows: TGTGCCAGCAGTTCCCACGGACGAGAGCAGTACTTC.

This clonotype has just a few counts. This sequence joins TRBV18 and TRBJ2-7; D call uncertain. The CDR3 covers 12 residues. Germline V CDR1 and CDR2: KGHSH, LQKENI. The ends were cut back, 8 bases at V and 0 bases at J, with 8 bases in the middle. Here the CDR3 DNA reads TGTGCCAGCGCGTCCAGCTCCTACGAGCAGTACTTC. This sequence encodes CASASSSYEQYF.

The gene calls are TRBV4-3 and TRBJ2-7, with 7 nucleotides matching TRBD2. The CDR3 totals 15 residues. The germline V gene encodes CDR1 LGHNA and CDR2 YSLEER. The J segment lost 3 bases and the V segment lost 1 base, leaving 6 bases of the junction unmatched. This CDR3 is CASSQARTGGYEQYF. The CDR3 DNA reads as TGCGCCAGCAGCCAAGCACGAACGGGAGGCTACGAGCAGTACTTC.

This clonotype was detected only a few times. This chain joins TRBV27 and TRBJ1-5, with unresolved D. V lost 0 bases to trimming and J lost 4 bases, with 7 bases between them. Germline CDR1 is MNHEY and CDR2 is SMNVEV (reference sequence). The CDR3 sequence is 14 residues long. The CDR3: CASSLSGLNQPQHF. The CDR3 region has the DNA TGTGCCAGCAGTTTATCCGGGCTAAATCAGCCCCAGCATTTT.

V is TRBV29-1 and J is TRBJ2-1; 7 nucleotides align to TRBD2. V lost 4 bases, J lost 3 bases, and 3 bases stayed unmatched. The CDR3 has 13 residues. Germline V gene data show CDR1 as SQVTM and CDR2 as ANQGSEA. In DNA, the CDR3 is TGCAGCGTTGGCGGGGGTGGCTACAATGAGCAGTTCTTC. This gives the protein CSVGGGGYNEQFF.

Many counts were recorded for this clonotype. The rearrangement links TRBV4-2 to TRBJ2-5; the D gene is possibly TRBD1 (5 bases). The ends were cut back, 4 bases at V and 4 bases at J, with 10 bases in the middle. CDR1 is LGHNA and CDR2 is YNFKEQ in the germline V gene. The CDR3 is made up of 13 amino acids. The CDR3 sequence is CASSLQVGETQYF. As DNA, the CDR3 is TGTGCCAGCAGCCTACAGGTGGGAGAGACCCAGTACTTC.

This sequence joins TRBV5-1 and TRBJ1-4; maybe TRBD1 (5 bases). Trimming removed 4 bases at V and 7 bases at J, with 17 bases between. CDR1 and CDR2 (germline): SGHRS, YFSETQ. There are 15 residues in the CDR3. CDR3: CASSGAGQAGEKLFF. CDR3 sequence (DNA): TGCGCCAGCAGCGGGGCCGGGCAGGCAGGTGAAAAACTGTTTTTT. Based on the CDR3 plus reference TRBV5-1 and TRBJ1-4, the full variable domain is KAGVTQTPRYLIKTRGQQVTLSCSPISGHRSVSWYQQTPGQGLQFLFEYFSETQRNKGNFPGRFSGRQFSNSRSEMNVSTLELGDSALYLCASSGAGQAGEKLFFGSGTQLSVL.

This clonotype was seen at least ten times. The J gene is TRBJ2-1, the V gene TRBV20-1; 10 bases align to TRBD2. Germline CDR1 DFQATT, CDR2 SNEGSKA (reference sequence). V was pared by 6 bases and J by 7 bases, with 9 bases of the junction left unmatched. There are 14 residues in the CDR3. The CDR3 sequence: CSATGLADQNEQFF. In DNA, the CDR3 is TGCAGTGCCACCGGACTAGCGGATCAAAATGAGCAGTTCTTC.

This clonotype was recorded a few times. The chain carries TRBV7-9 and TRBJ1-5, with D possibly matching TRBD1 (6 bases). This CDR3 contains 16 residues. Trimming took off 1 base at V and 4 bases at J, with 14 bases between the two ends. The V gene's germline CDR1 is SEHNR and CDR2 FQNEAQ (reference sequence). The CDR3 reads CASSLVGASGNQPQHF. In DNA form, the CDR3 reads TGTGCCAGCAGCTTAGTGGGGGCTAGTGGGAATCAGCCCCAGCATTTT.

The chain combines TRBV12-3 or TRBV12-4 with TRBJ2-1; 10 nucleotides agree with TRBD2. With the DNA end fitting TRBJ2-7 better, the J assignment may be wrong. There are 17 residues in the CDR3. CDR3 sequence (DNA): TGTGCCAGCAGTGGTCTTTCTAGCGGGAGCTCCTACAATGAGCAGTACTTC. This encodes CASSGLSSGSSYNEQYF.

The V and J genes are TRBV20-1 and TRBJ2-7, with 9 bases fitting TRBD1. From germline, CDR1 is DFQATT and CDR2 SNEGSKA (reference sequence). The CDR3 is 16 residues long. V lost 5 bases and J lost 6; bases outside the gene matches: 17. CDR3: CSAGADPGQGHCEQYF. DNA for the CDR3: TGCAGTGCTGGGGCAGATCCGGGACAGGGCCACTGCGAGCAGTACTTC.

The chain joins TRBV6-6 to TRBJ2-4, with 9 bases that match TRBD2. The ends lost 0 bases at V and 15 bases at J; junction bases unmatched: 6. This CDR3 has 13 residues. In germline, CDR1 is MNHNY, CDR2 SVGAGI (reference sequence). The CDR3 spells CASSYSASGKVYF. The CDR3 DNA follows: TGTGCCAGCAGTTACTCGGCTAGCGGGAAGGTGTACTTC.

This clonotype was counted a few times. The chain is built from TRBV29-1 and TRBJ2-5; 10 bases line up with TRBD2. CDR1 SQVTM and CDR2 ANQGSEA come from the germline V gene. This CDR3 comprises 14 residues. The J segment lost 2 bases and the V segment lost 3 bases, leaving 3 bases of the junction unmatched. The CDR3 nucleotides are TGCAGCGTTGATAGGACTAGCGGACAAGAGACCCAGTACTTC. Translating it yields CSVDRTSGQETQYF.

V is TRBV27 and J is TRBJ1-2; 9 bases agree with TRBD1. The CDR3 length is 13 residues. The V and J ends lost 4 bases and 7 bases, in that order; junction bases with no gene match: 4. The germline gives CDR1 MNHEY, CDR2 SMNVEV (reference sequence). CDR3 coding DNA: TGTGCCAGCAGTTGGGGACAGGGCTCTGGCTACACCTTC. It codes for CASSWGQGSGYTF.

This clonotype showed up many times. V usage is TRBV20-1 and J usage is TRBJ2-6; D possibly corresponds to TRBD1 (5 bases). Trimming pared 5 bases from V and 4 bases from J, leaving 15 bases between. This CDR3 spans 15 amino acids. Germline CDR1 reads DFQATT; CDR2 reads SNEGSKA (reference sequence). CDR3 coding DNA: TGCAGTGCTCGACCGACAGTTTCCGGGGCCAACGTCCTGACTTTC. Its translation is CSARPTVSGANVLTF.

Note on this clonotype: This may stem from a read error, because a much larger clone lies one nucleotide away. This chain links TRBV13 with TRBJ2-3, with D perhaps matching TRBD1 (5 bases). The CDR3 covers 14 residues. Per the germline V gene, CDR1 is PRHDT and CDR2 is FYEKMQ (reference sequence). The DNA for the CDR3 is TGTGCCAGCAGCTTGGGGCAAGCTGGAGATACGCGGTATTTT. It specifies CASSLGQAGDTRYF.

This clonotype was counted only a few times. The chain has TRBV4-1 and TRBJ1-5; weak D call: TRBD1 (6 bases). V dropped 3 bases and J dropped 4 bases, with 19 bases sitting between them. This CDR3 contains 17 residues. Germline CDR1 reads MGHRA; CDR2 reads YSYEKL. CDR3 in DNA: TGCGCCAGCAGCCAGGAAAGGGCAGGGGTTGGGAATCAGCCCCAGCATTTT. Encoded protein: CASSQERAGVGNQPQHF.

This sequence joins TRBV14 and TRBJ1-1; maybe TRBD1 (5 bases). The CDR3 covers 13 residues. From germline, CDR1 is SGHDN and CDR2 FVKESK. The V gene lost 6 bases and the J gene lost 1 base, with 9 bases spanning the gap. The CDR3 DNA follows: TGTGCCAGCAGACAAACAGGGAACACTGAAGCTTTCTTT. Protein product: CASRQTGNTEAFF.

This sequence joins TRBV29-1 and TRBJ2-2, with D possibly matching TRBD1 (6 bases). Germline CDR1 SQVTM, CDR2 ANQGSEA. Between the trimmed V and J ends, which lost 3 bases and 5 bases, there was a span of 13 bases. The CDR3 runs 14 residues. The CDR3 bases are TGCAGCGTTGATGTAGAGGGGGTAACCGGGGAGCTGTTTTTT. Its translation is CSVDVEGVTGELFF.

CDR3 bases: TGTGCCAGCAGTATCTCAAGTAGGATAGACACTGAAGCTTTCTTT. Its protein product is CASSISSRIDTEAFF. The rearrangement links TRBV6-5 to TRBJ1-1; D gene ambiguous. CDR3 length equals 15 residues. Germline CDR1 reads MNHEY; CDR2 reads SVGAGI. Trimming removed 5 bases at V and 3 bases at J, with 16 bases between.

The sample holds a few counts of this clonotype. The chain joins TRBV3-1 to TRBJ2-7, with 9 bases identical to TRBD1. The J segment lost 3 bases and the V segment lost 7 bases, leaving 4 bases of the junction unmatched. From germline, CDR1 is LGHDT and CDR2 YNNKEL (reference sequence). The CDR3 is 13 amino acids. In DNA, the CDR3 is TGTGCCAGCAAAGGACAGGGGTTCTACGAGCAGTACTTC. This encodes CASKGQGFYEQYF.

The chain has TRBV14 and TRBJ2-5; 8 nucleotides match TRBD1. Losses at the gene ends were 0 bases for V and 1 base for J; bases not matched to a gene: 4. Germline CDR1 and CDR2: SGHDN and FVKESK. The CDR3 extends over 16 amino acids. This chain's CDR3 is CASSQDRDRIQETQYF. The CDR3 DNA reads TGTGCCAGCAGCCAAGATAGGGACAGGATCCAAGAGACCCAGTACTTC.

The V and J genes are TRBV3-1 and TRBJ2-1, with 10 bases matching TRBD2. CDR1 is LGHDT, CDR2 YNNKEL, per germline (reference sequence). The junction had 5 bases not matched to a gene; V was cut back by 3 bases and J by 6 bases. The CDR3 has 15 amino acids. The CDR3 here is CASSQISGRGNEQFF. CDR3 sequence (DNA): TGTGCCAGCAGCCAGATCAGCGGGAGGGGCAATGAGCAGTTCTTC.

V usage is TRBV29-1 and J usage is TRBJ2-4; a possible D gene is TRBD2 (6 bases). Trimming removed 5 bases from V and 2 bases from J, with 13 bases in between. Germline V gives CDR1 SQVTM, CDR2 ANQGSEA. The CDR3 length is 14 residues. CDR3 loop: CSVYIRDSKNIQYF. CDR3 DNA sequence: TGCAGCGTTTACATTAGGGACTCCAAAAACATTCAGTACTTC.